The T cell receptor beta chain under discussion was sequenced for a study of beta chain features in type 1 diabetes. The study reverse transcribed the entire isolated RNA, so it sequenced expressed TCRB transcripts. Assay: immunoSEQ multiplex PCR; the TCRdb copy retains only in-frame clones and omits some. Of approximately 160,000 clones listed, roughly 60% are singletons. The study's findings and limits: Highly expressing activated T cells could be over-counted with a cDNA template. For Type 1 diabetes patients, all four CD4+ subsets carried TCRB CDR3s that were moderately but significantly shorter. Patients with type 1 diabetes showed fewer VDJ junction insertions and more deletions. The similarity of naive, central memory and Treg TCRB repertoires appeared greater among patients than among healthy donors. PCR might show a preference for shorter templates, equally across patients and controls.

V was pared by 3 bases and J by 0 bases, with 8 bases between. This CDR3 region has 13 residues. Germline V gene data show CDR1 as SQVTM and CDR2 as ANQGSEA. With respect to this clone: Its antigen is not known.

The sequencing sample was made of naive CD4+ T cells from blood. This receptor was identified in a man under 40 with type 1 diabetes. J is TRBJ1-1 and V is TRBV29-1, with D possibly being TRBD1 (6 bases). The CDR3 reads CSVDRDMNTEAFF. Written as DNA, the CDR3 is TGCAGCGTTGACCGGGACATGAACACTGAAGCTTTCTTT.